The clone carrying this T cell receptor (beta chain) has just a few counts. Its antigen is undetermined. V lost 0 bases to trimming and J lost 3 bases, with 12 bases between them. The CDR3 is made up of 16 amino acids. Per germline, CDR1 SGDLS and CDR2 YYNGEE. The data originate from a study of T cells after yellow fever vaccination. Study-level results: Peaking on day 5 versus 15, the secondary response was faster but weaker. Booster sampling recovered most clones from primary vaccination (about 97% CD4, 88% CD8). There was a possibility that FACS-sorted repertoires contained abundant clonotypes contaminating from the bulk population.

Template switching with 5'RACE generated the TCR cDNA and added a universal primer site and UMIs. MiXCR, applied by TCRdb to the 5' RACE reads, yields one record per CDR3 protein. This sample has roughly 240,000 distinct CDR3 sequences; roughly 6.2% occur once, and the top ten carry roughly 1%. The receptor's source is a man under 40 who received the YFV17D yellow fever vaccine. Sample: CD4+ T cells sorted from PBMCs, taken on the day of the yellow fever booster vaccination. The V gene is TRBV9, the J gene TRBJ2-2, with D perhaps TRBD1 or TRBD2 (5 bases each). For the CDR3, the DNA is TGTGCCAGCAGCGTAGACAGTGAGGGGTACACCGGGGAGCTGTTTTTT. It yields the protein CASSVDSEGYTGELFF.